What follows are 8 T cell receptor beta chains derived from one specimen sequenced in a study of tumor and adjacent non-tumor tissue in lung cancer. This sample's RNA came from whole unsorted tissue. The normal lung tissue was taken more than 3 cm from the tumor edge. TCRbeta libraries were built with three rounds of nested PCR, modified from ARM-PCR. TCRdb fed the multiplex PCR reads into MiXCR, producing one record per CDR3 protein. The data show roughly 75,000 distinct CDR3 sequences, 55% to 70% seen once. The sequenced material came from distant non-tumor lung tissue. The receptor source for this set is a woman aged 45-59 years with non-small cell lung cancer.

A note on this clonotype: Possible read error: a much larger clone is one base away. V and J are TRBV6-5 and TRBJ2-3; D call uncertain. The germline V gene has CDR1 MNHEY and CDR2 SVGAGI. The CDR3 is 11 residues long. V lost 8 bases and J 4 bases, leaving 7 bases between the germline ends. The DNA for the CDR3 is TGTGCCAGCGCTATGCCAGATACGCAGTATTTT. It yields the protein CASAMPDTQYF.

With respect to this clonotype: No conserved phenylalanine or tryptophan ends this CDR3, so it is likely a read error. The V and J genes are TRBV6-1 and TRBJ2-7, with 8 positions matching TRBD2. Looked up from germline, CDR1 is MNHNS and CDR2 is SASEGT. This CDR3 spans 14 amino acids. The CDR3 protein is CVSSWLAGNYEQYS. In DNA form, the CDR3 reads TGTGTCAGCAGTTGGCTAGCGGGCAACTACGAGCAGTACTCC.

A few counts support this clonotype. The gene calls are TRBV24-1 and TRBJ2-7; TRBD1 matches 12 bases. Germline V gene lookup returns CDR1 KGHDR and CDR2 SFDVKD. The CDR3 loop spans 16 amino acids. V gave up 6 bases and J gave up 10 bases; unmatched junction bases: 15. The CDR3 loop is CATSYQPGQGAGEQYF. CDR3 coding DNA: TGTGCCACCAGTTATCAACCGGGACAGGGGGCGGGTGAACAGTACTTC.

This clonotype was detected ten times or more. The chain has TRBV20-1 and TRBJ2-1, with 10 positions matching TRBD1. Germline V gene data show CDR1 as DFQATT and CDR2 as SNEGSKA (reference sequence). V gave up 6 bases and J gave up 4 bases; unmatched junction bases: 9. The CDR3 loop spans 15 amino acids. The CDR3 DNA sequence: TGCAGTGCCCTACCGAGGACAGGGGGGTACAATGAGCAGTTCTTC. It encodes CSALPRTGGYNEQFF.

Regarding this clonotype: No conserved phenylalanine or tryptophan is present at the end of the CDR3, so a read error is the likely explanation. The CDR3 bases are TGTGCCGGCAGTTACTCTGGCGGTTACGAGCAGTACCTC. This sequence encodes CAGSYSGGYEQYL. The chain recombines TRBV6-2 or TRBV6-3 with TRBJ2-7; D not certain. The CDR3 is made up of 13 amino acids. CDR1 is MNHEY, CDR2 SVGEGT, per germline.

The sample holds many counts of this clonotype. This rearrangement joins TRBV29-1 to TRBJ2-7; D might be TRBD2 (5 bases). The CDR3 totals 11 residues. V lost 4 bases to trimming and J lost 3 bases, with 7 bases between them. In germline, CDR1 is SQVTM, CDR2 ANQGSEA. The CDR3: CSVVRGYEQYF. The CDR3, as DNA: TGCAGCGTTGTTCGGGGCTACGAGCAGTACTTC.

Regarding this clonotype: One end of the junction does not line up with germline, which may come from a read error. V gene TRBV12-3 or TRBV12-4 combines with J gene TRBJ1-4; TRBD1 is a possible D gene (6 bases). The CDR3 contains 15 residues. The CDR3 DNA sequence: TGTGCCAGCAAAAAAACAGGGTCACCTAATGGAAAACTGTTTTTT. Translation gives CASKKTGSPNGKLFF.

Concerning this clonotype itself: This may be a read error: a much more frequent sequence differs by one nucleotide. The CDR3: CASSFGAGGLGTGEQFF. DNA for the CDR3: TGTGCCAGCAGTTTCGGAGCGGGAGGGCTTGGCACCGGGGAGCAGTTTTTT. The chain joins TRBV12-3 or TRBV12-4 to TRBJ2-2; TRBD2 agrees at 10 bases. There are 17 residues in the CDR3.